This T cell receptor beta chain emerged from a study of T cells in Graves' hyperthyroidism and ophthalmopathy. Regions amplified from RNA transcripts were the TCR beta CDR3 regions. Using the HTBI primer set, a first-round RT-PCR was run on the TCR CDR3. TCRdb independently ran MiXCR on the multiplex PCR reads; one entry per CDR3 protein. The table has around 400,000 distinct CDR3 sequences, around 25% seen once. This CDR3 has 14 residues. V dropped 6 bases and J dropped 5; count of bases not matched to a gene: 9. CDR1 is SNHLY, CDR2 FYNNEI, per germline. It was over 9.5 ml of fresh peripheral blood that supplied the PBMCs.

The receptor was isolated from a man in his forties or fifties with Graves' hyperthyroidism. The source material was blood. The chain has TRBV2 and TRBJ1-1; TRBD1 matches 7 bases. CDR3 nucleotide sequence: TGTGCCAGCAGCACTAGACAGGGAGAAACTGAAGCTTTCTTT. As protein: CASSTRQGETEAFF.